This T cell receptor (beta chain) was identified during a study of OX40 agonist ivuxolimab in advanced cancers. The wider study: Patients were treated with ivuxolimab, an agonistic anti-OX40 (CD134) antibody. Patients in the trial were receiving intravenous ivuxolimab every 2 weeks, at doses of 0.01 to 10 mg/kg. Antecedent anti-PD-1, anti-PD-L1 or anti-CTLA-4 therapy was permissible, with 40% having received some. Study results and limitations: Expanded clones were, on average, more numerous among CD8+ T cells than CD4+.

The germline CDR1 and CDR2 sequences are SQVTM and ANQGSEA. Trimming took 1 base from V and 3 from J, leaving 14 bases between them. The CDR3 is 15 amino acids. About this clone: Antigen specificity is unknown.

TCRdb's table, derived via immunoSEQ multiplex PCR, lists solely in-frame clones and lacks some. The sample holds tens of thousands of clones, under 90% seen once. This rearrangement joins TRBV29-1 to TRBJ2-3, with D possibly being TRBD1 or TRBD2 (5 bases each). The TCR was taken from an adult with an advanced solid tumor such as melanoma, head and neck, liver or kidney cancer. This material consisted of CD4+ or CD8+ T cells sorted from blood, taken in a trial of the OX40 agonist ivuxolimab. In DNA form, the CDR3 reads TGCAGCGTTGAAGTTGGGGACCTGCGAACAGATACGCAGTATTTT. Protein sequence: CSVEVGDLRTDTQYF.